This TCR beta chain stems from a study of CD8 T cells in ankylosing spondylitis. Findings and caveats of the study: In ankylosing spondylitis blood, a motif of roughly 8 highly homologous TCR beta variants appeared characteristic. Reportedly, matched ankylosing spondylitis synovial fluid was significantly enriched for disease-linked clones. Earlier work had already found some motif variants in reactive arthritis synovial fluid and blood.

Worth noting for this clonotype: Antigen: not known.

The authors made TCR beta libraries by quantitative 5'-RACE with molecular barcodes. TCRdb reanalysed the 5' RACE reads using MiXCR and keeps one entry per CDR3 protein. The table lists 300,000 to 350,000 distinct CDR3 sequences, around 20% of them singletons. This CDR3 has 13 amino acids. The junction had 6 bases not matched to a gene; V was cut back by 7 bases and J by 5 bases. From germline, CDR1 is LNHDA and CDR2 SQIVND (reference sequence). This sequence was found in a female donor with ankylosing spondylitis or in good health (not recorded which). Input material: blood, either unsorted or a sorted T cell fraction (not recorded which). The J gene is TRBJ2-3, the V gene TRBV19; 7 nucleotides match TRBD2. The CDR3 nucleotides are TGTGCCAGTAAAGGGAGGGCCATAGATACGCAGTATTTT. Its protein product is CASKGRAIDTQYF.